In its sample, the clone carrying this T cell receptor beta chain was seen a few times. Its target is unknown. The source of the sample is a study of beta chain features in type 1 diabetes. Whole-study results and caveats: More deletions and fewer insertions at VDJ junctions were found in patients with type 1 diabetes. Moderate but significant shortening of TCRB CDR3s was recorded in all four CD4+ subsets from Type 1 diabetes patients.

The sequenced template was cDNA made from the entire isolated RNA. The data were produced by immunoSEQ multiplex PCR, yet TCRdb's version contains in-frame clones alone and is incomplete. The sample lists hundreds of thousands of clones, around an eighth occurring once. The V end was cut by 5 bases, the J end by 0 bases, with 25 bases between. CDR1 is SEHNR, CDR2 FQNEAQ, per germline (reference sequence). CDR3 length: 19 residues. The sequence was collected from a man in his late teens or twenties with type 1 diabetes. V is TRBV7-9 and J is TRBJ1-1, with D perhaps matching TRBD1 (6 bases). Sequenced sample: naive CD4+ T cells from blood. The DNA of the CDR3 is TGTGCCAGCAGCCTCGGGACATTTTCGTATTTTCGAATGAACACTGAAGCTTTCTTT. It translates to CASSLGTFSYFRMNTEAFF.